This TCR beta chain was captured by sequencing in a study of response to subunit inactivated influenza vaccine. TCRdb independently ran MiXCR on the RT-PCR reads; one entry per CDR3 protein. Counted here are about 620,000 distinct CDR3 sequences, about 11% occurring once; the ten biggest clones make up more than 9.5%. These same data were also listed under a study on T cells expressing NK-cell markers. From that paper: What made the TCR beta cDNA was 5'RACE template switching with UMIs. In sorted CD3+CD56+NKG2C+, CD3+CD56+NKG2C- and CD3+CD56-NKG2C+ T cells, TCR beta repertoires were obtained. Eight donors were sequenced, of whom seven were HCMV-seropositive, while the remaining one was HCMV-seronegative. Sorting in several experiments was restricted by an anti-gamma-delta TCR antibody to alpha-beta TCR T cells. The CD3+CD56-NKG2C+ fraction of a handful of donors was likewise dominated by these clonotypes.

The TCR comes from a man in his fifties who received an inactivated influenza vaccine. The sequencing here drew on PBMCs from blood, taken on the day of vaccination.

CDR3 amino acids: CSARFSSYNSPLHF. Written as DNA, the CDR3 is TGCAGTGCGAGATTTAGCTCCTATAATTCACCCCTCCACTTT. The V and J genes are TRBV20-1 and TRBJ1-6; no reliable D call. The CDR3 loop spans 14 amino acids. The V and J ends lost 6 bases and 0 bases respectively, with 9 bases between them. Germline V CDR1 and CDR2: DFQATT, SNEGSKA (reference sequence).